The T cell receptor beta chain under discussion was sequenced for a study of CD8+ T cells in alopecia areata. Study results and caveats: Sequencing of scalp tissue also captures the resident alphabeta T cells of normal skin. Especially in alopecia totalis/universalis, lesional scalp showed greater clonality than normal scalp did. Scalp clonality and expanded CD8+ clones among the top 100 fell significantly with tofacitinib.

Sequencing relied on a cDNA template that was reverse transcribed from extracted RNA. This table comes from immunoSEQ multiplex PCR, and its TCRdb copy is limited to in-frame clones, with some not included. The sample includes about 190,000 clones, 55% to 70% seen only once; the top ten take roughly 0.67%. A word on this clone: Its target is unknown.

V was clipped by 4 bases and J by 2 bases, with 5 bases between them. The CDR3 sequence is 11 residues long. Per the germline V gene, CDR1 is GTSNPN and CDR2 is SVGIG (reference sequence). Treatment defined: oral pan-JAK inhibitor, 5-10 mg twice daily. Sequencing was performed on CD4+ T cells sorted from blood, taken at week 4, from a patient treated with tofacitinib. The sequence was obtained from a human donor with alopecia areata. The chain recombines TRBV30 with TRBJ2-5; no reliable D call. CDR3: CAWNSQETQYF. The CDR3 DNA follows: TGTGCCTGGAACAGTCAAGAGACCCAGTACTTC.